This T cell receptor beta chain was obtained from a study of Graves' ophthalmopathy and Graves' hyperthyroidism. Across the whole study: The blood sample was drawn at first diagnosis and before any treatment. Study-wide results and caveats: Using 13 signatures, a model distinguished ophthalmopathy from stable hyperthyroidism, reaching about 89% sensitivity and about 81% specificity.

If patients had other autoimmune diseases, uncontrolled infections, pregnancy or lactation, they were excluded. The authors diagnosed from clinical symptoms, serum thyroxine, TRAb, thyroid ultrasound and orbital computed tomography. For repertoire sequencing, the TCR beta CDR3 regions were amplified from RNA transcripts. RT-PCR with HTBI primers came first, then second-round multiplex PCR. TCRdb ran MiXCR on the multiplex PCR reads and lists one entry per CDR3 protein. Among some 160,000 distinct CDR3 sequences listed, roughly two fifths were seen once. This clonotype has just one count. The antigen is unknown. The clonotype was recovered from a man aged 25 to 45 with Graves' ophthalmopathy. Sequencing used peripheral blood.

CDR3: CASSSGTGGAGGYTF. The CDR3, as DNA: TGTGCCAGCAGCTCCGGGACAGGGGGCGCGGGAGGCTACACCTTC. The chain links TRBV12-3 or TRBV12-4 to TRBJ1-2; 12 bases align to TRBD1. After removal of 6 bases from V and 8 bases from J, the junction contained 10 bases not matched to a gene. This CDR3 spans 15 amino acids.